This T cell receptor (beta chain) was identified in a study of control samples from healthy donors and cancer patients. Per germline, CDR1 MNHNS and CDR2 SASEGT. The CDR3 consists of 16 residues. Between the trimmed V and J ends, which lost 2 bases and 3 bases, there was a span of 15 bases. The repertoire was sequenced with immunoSEQ multiplex PCR; TCRdb's copy has only in-frame clones and lacks some. Found here are about 100,000 clones, 92% of them singletons; the top ten hold under 3%. The TCR sequence derives from a woman aged 18-30 years in good health. The chain is built from TRBV6-1 and TRBJ2-3, with no clear D. The sequencing input was blood. CDR3 bases: TGTGCCAGCAGTGAACGGGTAGGATACGGAACAGATACGCAGTATTTT. Amino acids: CASSERVGYGTDTQYF.